The 8 T cell receptor beta chains presented below share a single source sample, sequenced in a study of regulatory T cells in long-lasting Graves disease. Both iRepertoire HTBI primers and Arm-PCR of CDR3 regions were used to build the TCR beta libraries. TCRdb ran MiXCR on the multiplex PCR reads and lists one entry per CDR3 protein. The profile shows more than 350,000 distinct CDR3 sequences, under 25% of them singletons. Time point of the sample: persistent/refractory GD, antithyroid drugs over 5 years with positive TRAb. Researchers made the TCR library from RNA that was extracted from PBMCs. Material: peripheral blood mononuclear cells (PBMCs), obtained when the disease was refractory, from a patient treated with antithyroid drugs. These receptor sequences come from a female donor with Graves disease.

The table lists this clonotype with many counts. This chain joins TRBV29-1 and TRBJ2-5; D not resolved. V was shortened by 1 base and J by 8 bases, with 17 bases between the two germline ends. The CDR3 is made up of 14 amino acids. CDR1 and CDR2 from the germline V gene are SQVTM and ANQGSEA. CDR3 amino acids: CSVEGRSSPGTQYF. DNA of the CDR3: TGCAGCGTTGAAGGACGCTCTTCCCCAGGAACCCAGTACTTC.

This clonotype was recorded at least ten times. The chain couples TRBV28 to TRBJ1-1; D possibly corresponds to TRBD1 (6 bases). V lost 4 bases to trimming and J lost 4 bases, with 16 bases between them. The CDR3 loop spans 15 amino acids. CDR1 is MDHEN and CDR2 is SYDVKM in the germline V gene. Here the CDR3 DNA reads TGTGCCAGCAGTTCCCCCCCAGGGGTGGGCACTGAAGCTTTCTTT. Protein: CASSSPPGVGTEAFF. The variable domain in full, with the rest retrieved from reference TRBV28 and TRBJ1-1, is DVKVTQSSRYLVKRTGEKVFLECVQDMDHENMFWYRQDPGLGLRLIYFSYDVKMKEKGDIPEGYSVSREKKERFSLILESASTNQTSMYLCASSSPPGVGTEAFFGQGTRLTVV.

In this sample, this clonotype turned up many times. The chain recombines TRBV20-1 with TRBJ2-5; TRBD2 aligns across 8 bases. The length of the CDR3 is 16 residues. Germline V gives CDR1 DFQATT, CDR2 SNEGSKA (reference sequence). V shed 5 bases and J 1 base; nucleotides not matched to a gene: 12. In nucleotides, the CDR3 is TGCAGTGCTGGGGTAGCGGGGACCTACCTCCAAGAGACCCAGTACTTC. It encodes CSAGVAGTYLQETQYF.

The J gene is TRBJ2-3, the V gene TRBV7-2; TRBD2 matches at 11 bases. This CDR3 has 20 amino acids. Germline V lookup: CDR1 SGHTA, CDR2 FQGNSA. J gave up 6 bases and V 5 bases, and 22 bases lay outside the gene matches. CDR3 region: CASSPRRGPLSGRALDTQYF. CDR3 nucleotides: TGTGCCAGCAGCCCGCGCCGGGGCCCCCTTAGCGGGAGGGCCCTGGATACGCAGTATTTT.

This clonotype was observed a handful of times. The chain joins TRBV19 to TRBJ1-1; TRBD1 matches at 9 bases. Trimming took 8 bases from V and 1 from J; bases not matched to a gene: 2. The germline V gene has CDR1 LNHDA and CDR2 SQIVND (reference sequence). The CDR3 consists of 13 residues. This chain's CDR3 is CASDRGWNTEAFF. The CDR3 nucleotides are TGTGCCAGTGACAGGGGGTGGAACACTGAAGCTTTCTTT.

This clonotype was seen more than once but under ten times. A much larger clonotype is one base distant, so this may be a read error. The V gene is TRBV12-3 or TRBV12-4, the J gene TRBJ2-2; maybe TRBD1 (6 bases). This CDR3 comprises 14 residues. As DNA, the CDR3 is TGTGCCAGCAGACTGGGACAAAACACCGGGGAGCTGTCTTTT. This translates into CASRLGQNTGELSF.

This clonotype was counted at least ten times. The CDR3 DNA is TGTGCCAGCAGGGACCGGGACAGCCAAGAGACCCAGTACTTC. Translating gives CASRDRDSQETQYF. The gene calls are TRBV28 and TRBJ2-5, with 7 bases lining up with TRBD1. The germline gives CDR1 MDHEN, CDR2 SYDVKM. V was clipped by 6 bases and J by 1 base; unmatched bases: 5. The length of the CDR3 is 14 residues.

This chain connects TRBV28 to TRBJ2-3; D remains ambiguous. CDR1 and CDR2 (germline): MDHEN, SYDVKM. The CDR3 is 14 amino acids. The V end was cut by 5 bases, the J end by 6 bases, with 15 bases between. DNA for the CDR3: TGTGCCAGCAGTCCCATTTTTGGGGTGGATACGCAGTATTTT. This gives the protein CASSPIFGVDTQYF. The variable domain in full, with the rest retrieved from reference TRBV28 and TRBJ2-3, is DVKVTQSSRYLVKRTGEKVFLECVQDMDHENMFWYRQDPGLGLRLIYFSYDVKMKEKGDIPEGYSVSREKKERFSLILESASTNQTSMYLCASSPIFGVDTQYFGPGTRLTVL.